These 6 T cell receptor beta chains came from one sample sequenced in a study of quantifying T cell responses using KT2 cells. Across the study: RNA was reverse transcribed with TCR alpha and beta constant-region primers.

A single-stranded UMI oligo with SP2 sequence was ligated to cDNA 3' ends. First-round PCR used 4 cycles and beta primers RC1.1 and RC1.2 covering TRBC1 and TRBC2. From the UMI-ligation and nested PCR reads, TCRdb called clonotypes with MiXCR, one entry per CDR3 protein. The sample has tens of thousands of distinct CDR3 sequences; 10% to 15% are singletons. The sample was PBMCs spiked with cells of the T cell clone KT2. Receptors originate from a human donor.

The J gene is TRBJ1-5, the V gene TRBV6-5; D call uncertain. V was cut by 6 bases and J by 5 bases, with 11 bases left in between. Germline V gives CDR1 MNHEY, CDR2 SVGAGI. CDR3 size: 13 residues. The CDR3 nucleotides are TGTGCCAGCAGCCTCGACCGGGATCAGCCCCAGCATTTT. Its protein is CASSLDRDQPQHF.

This clonotype was recorded only once. The rearrangement joins TRBV7-2 to TRBJ1-2, with D perhaps TRBD1 (5 bases). V shed 2 bases and J shed 4 bases, with 14 bases lying between them. CDR1 and CDR2 from the germline V gene are SGHTA and FQGNSA. This CDR3 spans 15 amino acids. CDR3 in amino acids: CASSLSYTGTYGYTF. The CDR3, as DNA: TGTGCCAGCAGCTTATCATACACCGGGACCTATGGCTACACCTTC.

The chain joins TRBV5-6 to TRBJ2-1; 7 bases are a match to TRBD1. Trimming cost V 2 bases and J 2 bases; bases outside gene matches: 13. Per the germline V gene, CDR1 is SGHDT and CDR2 is YYEEEE. CDR3 length: 18 residues. CDR3: CASSFQKDRDRPYNEQFF. The DNA of the CDR3 is TGTGCCAGCAGCTTCCAGAAAGACCGGGACAGACCCTACAATGAGCAGTTCTTC.

This clonotype was detected only a few times. CDR3 sequence (DNA): TGTGCCAGCAGCCCCGAGACCGCAACTGAAGCTTTCTTT. Amino acids: CASSPETATEAFF. The chain has TRBV12-3 or TRBV12-4 and TRBJ1-1, with no clear D. The CDR3 length is 13 residues. With 6 bases removed from V and 5 bases from J, the gap between germline ends came to 13 bases.

V usage is TRBV7-2 and J usage is TRBJ2-1, with D uncertain. The germline CDR1 and CDR2 sequences are SGHTA and FQGNSA. V lost 5 bases to trimming and J lost 5 bases, with 10 bases between them. CDR3 length equals 13 residues. CDR3 in amino acids: CASSLRRDNEQFF. CDR3 nucleotides: TGTGCCAGCAGCCTCCGCCGCGACAATGAGCAGTTCTTC.

The chain links TRBV5-1 to TRBJ2-1, with a tentative D call TRBD2 (5 bases). Trimming shortened V by 7 bases and J by 1 base, and 6 bases separated the two germline ends. Germline CDR1 is SGHRS and CDR2 is YFSETQ. This CDR3 contains 12 residues. The CDR3 sequence: CASGGSYNEQFF. The DNA of the CDR3 is TGCGCCAGCGGCGGGTCCTACAATGAGCAGTTCTTC.